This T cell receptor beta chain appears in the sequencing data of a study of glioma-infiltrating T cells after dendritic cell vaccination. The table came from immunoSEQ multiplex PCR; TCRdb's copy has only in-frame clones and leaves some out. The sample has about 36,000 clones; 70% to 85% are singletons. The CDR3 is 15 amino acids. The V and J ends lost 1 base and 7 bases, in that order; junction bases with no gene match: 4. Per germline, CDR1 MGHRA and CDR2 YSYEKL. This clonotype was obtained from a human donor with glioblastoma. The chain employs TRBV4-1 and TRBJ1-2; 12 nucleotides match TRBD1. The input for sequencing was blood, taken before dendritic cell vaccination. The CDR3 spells CASSQAGQGAFGYTF. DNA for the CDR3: TGCGCCAGCAGCCAAGCGGGACAGGGGGCTTTTGGCTACACCTTC.